A selection of T cell receptor beta chains follows, all from one sample in a study of blood T cell repertoires in COVID-19. Assay used: immunoSEQ multiplex PCR; TCRdb lists only in-frame clones, some missing. Found here are around 25,000 clones, approximately 81% of them singletons; the top ten hold more than 6.5%. Sequencing was carried out using peripheral blood. The receptors were sampled from a man aged 70 or older with acute or convalescent COVID-19. CDR3s include the opening cysteine and the closing phenylalanine or tryptophan. The D gene is left open where the match is weak. The size field is filled for only some rows; it gives once, few, many or a size class.

J gene: TRBJ2-1; D gene: TRBD2; clone size: NA; V gene: TRBV24-1; CDR3 DNA: TGTGCCACCAGTGACACACTAGCGGGTGAGCAGTTCTTC; CDR3 protein: CATSDTLAGEQFF
J gene: TRBJ2-5; D gene: NA; clone size: NA; V gene: TRBV29-1; CDR3 DNA: TGCAGCTTATGGGGAAGCGGAGAGACCCAGTACTTC; CDR3 protein: CSLWGSGETQYF
J gene: TRBJ2-3; D gene: NA; clone size: NA; V gene: TRBV6-5; CDR3 DNA: TGTGCCAGCACCGAGGTGGGCACAGATACGCAGTATTTT; CDR3 protein: CASTEVGTDTQYF
J gene: TRBJ2-1; D gene: TRBD2; clone size: NA; V gene: TRBV6-9; CDR3 DNA: TGTGCCAGCAGTTATCTGCGGCGGGAGGGCCAATTCTTC; CDR3 protein: CASSYLRREGQFF
J gene: TRBJ1-1; D gene: NA; clone size: NA; V gene: TRBV7-2; CDR3 DNA: TGTGCCAGCAGCTTTACAGCGAACACTGAAGCTTTCTTT; CDR3 protein: CASSFTANTEAFF
J gene: TRBJ2-7; D gene: NA; clone size: NA; V gene: TRBV2; CDR3 DNA: TGTGCCAGCAGTGTTCGTAGACAGGCCTCCTACGAGCAGTACTTC; CDR3 protein: CASSVRRQASYEQYF
J gene: TRBJ2-2; D gene: TRBD2; clone size: NA; V gene: TRBV7-2; CDR3 DNA: TGTGCCAGCAGCTTATCGACTAGCTCCGGCGGGGAGCTGTTTTTT; CDR3 protein: CASSLSTSSGGELFF
J gene: TRBJ1-1; D gene: NA; clone size: NA; V gene: TRBV15; CDR3 DNA: TGTGCCACCAGCAGAGATAGGGGGAGCGACACTGAAGCTTTCTTT; CDR3 protein: CATSRDRGSDTEAFF
J gene: TRBJ1-1; D gene: NA; clone size: NA; V gene: TRBV21-1; CDR3 DNA: TGTGCCAGCAGAGACAGGGCCACTGAAGCTTTCTTT; CDR3 protein: CASRDRATEAFF
J gene: TRBJ1-1; D gene: TRBD1; clone size: NA; V gene: TRBV29-1; CDR3 DNA: TGCAGCGTTGAGGGACAGGGGTTGAACACTGAAGCTTTCTTT; CDR3 protein: CSVEGQGLNTEAFF
J gene: TRBJ2-5; D gene: TRBD2; clone size: NA; V gene: TRBV5-4; CDR3 DNA: TGTGCCAGCAGCGATGGGACTAGCGGGTACCAAGAGACCCAGTACTTC; CDR3 protein: CASSDGTSGYQETQYF
J gene: TRBJ2-5; D gene: NA; clone size: NA; V gene: TRBV5-1; CDR3 DNA: TGCGCCAGCAGCTTGGCCAGGGAAGAGACCCAGTACTTC; CDR3 protein: CASSLAREETQYF
J gene: TRBJ1-3; D gene: TRBD1; clone size: NA; V gene: TRBV9; CDR3 DNA: TGTGCCAGCAGTTCCTCCGGGACAGGGTTAAACACCATATATTTT; CDR3 protein: CASSSSGTGLNTIYF
J gene: TRBJ2-3; D gene: TRBD2; clone size: NA; V gene: TRBV5-1; CDR3 DNA: TGCGCCAGCAGCTGGGAGGGTTCAGATACGCAGTATTTT; CDR3 protein: CASSWEGSDTQYF
J gene: TRBJ2-5; D gene: TRBD1; clone size: NA; V gene: TRBV27; CDR3 DNA: TGTGCCAGCAGTTTTCTCAGGGGGGAGACCCAGTACTTC; CDR3 protein: CASSFLRGETQYF
J gene: TRBJ2-5; D gene: NA; clone size: NA; V gene: TRBV27; CDR3 DNA: TGTGCCAGCAGTTTAGTGGGCGGGCGGACCCAGTACTTC; CDR3 protein: CASSLVGGRTQYF
J gene: TRBJ2-7; D gene: NA; clone size: NA; V gene: TRBV18; CDR3 DNA: TGTGCCAGCTCACCACCGAGGGCCTGGTACGAGCAGTACTTC; CDR3 protein: CASSPPRAWYEQYF
J gene: TRBJ1-2; D gene: NA; clone size: NA; V gene: TRBV6-6; CDR3 DNA: TGTGCCAGCAGTTACCCAGGGTGGCGCTATGGCTACACCTTC; CDR3 protein: CASSYPGWRYGYTF
J gene: TRBJ2-5; D gene: TRBD2; clone size: NA; V gene: TRBV5-1; CDR3 DNA: TGCGCCAGCAGCTTGGTGGCTAGCGGGGGGGCCTCGGGGACCCAGTACTTC; CDR3 protein: CASSLVASGGASGTQYF
J gene: TRBJ2-2; D gene: TRBD1; clone size: NA; V gene: TRBV6-2/TRBV6-3; CDR3 DNA: TGTGCCAGCAGTTACACAATAGCCGGGACAGGCGGGGAGCTGTTTTTT; CDR3 protein: CASSYTIAGTGGELFF
J gene: TRBJ2-1; D gene: TRBD2; clone size: NA; V gene: TRBV19; CDR3 DNA: TGTGCCAGTAGTACATCCGGGACTAGCGCCAATGAGCAGTTCTTC; CDR3 protein: CASSTSGTSANEQFF
J gene: TRBJ1-5; D gene: NA; clone size: NA; V gene: TRBV19; CDR3 DNA: TGTGCCAGTAGTATAGATCAGGGGAGTCAGCCCCAGCATTTT; CDR3 protein: CASSIDQGSQPQHF
J gene: TRBJ1-1; D gene: NA; clone size: few; V gene: TRBV12-3/TRBV12-4; CDR3 DNA: TGTGCCAGCAGTTTTCAGGAATCCACTGAAGCTTTCTTT; CDR3 protein: CASSFQESTEAFF
J gene: TRBJ1-6; D gene: TRBD1; clone size: few; V gene: TRBV5-6; CDR3 DNA: TGTGCCAGCAGCTTGGACAGGGGGGTGTATTCACCCCTCCACTTT; CDR3 protein: CASSLDRGVYSPLHF
J gene: TRBJ2-7; D gene: TRBD2; clone size: NA; V gene: TRBV11-2; CDR3 DNA: TGTGCCAGCAGCCTCATAGCGGGAGGGCCCCTCGAGCAGTACTTC; CDR3 protein: CASSLIAGGPLEQYF
J gene: TRBJ1-5; D gene: NA; clone size: NA; V gene: TRBV5-1; CDR3 DNA: TGCGCCAGCAGCCCGGGAAGAAATCAGCCCCAGCATTTT; CDR3 protein: CASSPGRNQPQHF
J gene: TRBJ2-7; D gene: NA; clone size: few; V gene: TRBV9; CDR3 DNA: TGTGCCAGCAGCGTTGAGGGCTACGAGCAGTACTTC; CDR3 protein: CASSVEGYEQYF
J gene: TRBJ2-7; D gene: NA; clone size: NA; V gene: TRBV3-1/TRBV3-2; CDR3 DNA: TGTGCCAGCAGCCAAGATCTGCAGGGGGAGCAGTACTTC; CDR3 protein: CASSQDLQGEQYF
J gene: TRBJ2-1; D gene: NA; clone size: few; V gene: TRBV9; CDR3 DNA: TGTGCCAGCAGCGTAGGCCGGGGGGCGAATGAGCAGTTCTTC; CDR3 protein: CASSVGRGANEQFF
J gene: TRBJ2-5; D gene: TRBD2; clone size: NA; V gene: TRBV15; CDR3 DNA: TGTGCCACCAGCTCTAGACTAGCGGAAGAGACCCAGTACTTC; CDR3 protein: CATSSRLAEETQYF
J gene: TRBJ2-5; D gene: NA; clone size: NA; V gene: TRBV5-8; CDR3 DNA: TGTGCCAGCAGCCCCCTAGACAGTTTGCAGACCCAGTACTTC; CDR3 protein: CASSPLDSLQTQYF
J gene: TRBJ1-2; D gene: TRBD1; clone size: once; V gene: TRBV7-2; CDR3 DNA: TGTGCCAGCAGCCCCGCTCCGGGACAGGATAACTATGGCTACACCTTC; CDR3 protein: CASSPAPGQDNYGYTF
J gene: TRBJ2-1; D gene: TRBD2; clone size: NA; V gene: TRBV2; CDR3 DNA: TGTGCCAGCAGTGAAGCGCGGGGGGTCATAACCTACAATGAGCAGTTCTTC; CDR3 protein: CASSEARGVITYNEQFF
J gene: TRBJ1-2; D gene: TRBD1; clone size: NA; V gene: TRBV12-3/TRBV12-4; CDR3 DNA: TGTGCCAGCAGCCGGACAGGGCTCTATGGCTACACCTTC; CDR3 protein: CASSRTGLYGYTF
J gene: TRBJ1-2; D gene: TRBD1; clone size: NA; V gene: TRBV27; CDR3 DNA: TGTGCCAGCAGTTTTGGAGGGACAGGGACGGGTGGCTACACCTTC; CDR3 protein: CASSFGGTGTGGYTF
J gene: TRBJ2-3; D gene: NA; clone size: NA; V gene: TRBV5-6; CDR3 DNA: TGTGCCAGCAGCTTGGCAGGACCTAGCAAAGATACGCAGTATTTT; CDR3 protein: CASSLAGPSKDTQYF
J gene: TRBJ2-7; D gene: NA; clone size: medium-sized; V gene: TRBV27; CDR3 DNA: TGTGCCAGCAGTTTATCAGGGGCTCCCTCCTACGAGCAGTACTTC; CDR3 protein: CASSLSGAPSYEQYF
J gene: TRBJ1-5; D gene: NA; clone size: few; V gene: TRBV3-1/TRBV3-2; CDR3 DNA: TGTGCCAGCAGCCCATCCCCGGGGGGGCCCAATCAGCCCCAGCATTTT; CDR3 protein: CASSPSPGGPNQPQHF
J gene: TRBJ2-2; D gene: TRBD2; clone size: NA; V gene: TRBV7-2; CDR3 DNA: TGTGCCAGCAGACCTAGCGGGGTCCGAACCGGGGAGCTGTTTTTT; CDR3 protein: CASRPSGVRTGELFF
J gene: TRBJ2-5; D gene: TRBD1; clone size: NA; V gene: TRBV5-8; CDR3 DNA: TGTGCCAGCAGCCTGGGGCGGACAGGATTTCGCCAAGAGACCCAGTACTTC; CDR3 protein: CASSLGRTGFRQETQYF
J gene: TRBJ1-4; D gene: NA; clone size: few; V gene: TRBV21-1; CDR3 DNA: TGTGCCAGCAGCCCCCCGCTGGACAGGCCTGCAACTAATGAAAAACTGTTTTTT; CDR3 protein: CASSPPLDRPATNEKLFF
J gene: TRBJ1-1; D gene: NA; clone size: NA; V gene: TRBV13; CDR3 DNA: TGTGCCAGCAGCTTAGTAGGGGGCACTGAAGCTTTCTTT; CDR3 protein: CASSLVGGTEAFF
J gene: TRBJ1-5; D gene: NA; clone size: NA; V gene: TRBV19; CDR3 DNA: TGTGCCAGTAGGGATACAGGGAATCAGCCCCAGCATTTT; CDR3 protein: CASRDTGNQPQHF
J gene: TRBJ2-1; D gene: TRBD1; clone size: NA; V gene: TRBV5-6; CDR3 DNA: TGTGCCAGCAGCTTGGGGACAGGGAGGCCTTTTGAGCAGTTCTTC; CDR3 protein: CASSLGTGRPFEQFF
J gene: TRBJ1-4; D gene: TRBD1; clone size: NA; V gene: TRBV28; CDR3 DNA: TGTGCCAGCGGCCGGACAGGGGAAAGCGAAAAACTGTTTTTT; CDR3 protein: CASGRTGESEKLFF
J gene: TRBJ2-2; D gene: NA; clone size: NA; V gene: TRBV7-2; CDR3 DNA: TGTGCCAGCAGCTTAGCTTTGGCTACCGGGGAGCTGTTTTTT; CDR3 protein: CASSLALATGELFF
J gene: TRBJ1-1; D gene: NA; clone size: NA; V gene: TRBV5-6; CDR3 DNA: TGTGCCAGCAGCTTGGCCGGGTCCGGGTCTGAAGCTTTCTTT; CDR3 protein: CASSLAGSGSEAFF
J gene: TRBJ1-6; D gene: NA; clone size: NA; V gene: TRBV2; CDR3 DNA: TGTGCCAGCACCGGACAGTATAATTCACCCCTCCACTTT; CDR3 protein: CASTGQYNSPLHF
J gene: TRBJ1-2; D gene: NA; clone size: once; V gene: TRBV19; CDR3 DNA: TGTGCCAGTAGTAGTGCCAGGGCTTCAGCTAACTATGGCTACACCTTC; CDR3 protein: CASSSARASANYGYTF
J gene: TRBJ2-7; D gene: TRBD1; clone size: NA; V gene: TRBV6-5; CDR3 DNA: TGTGCCAGCAGTACGGGACAGGACTACGAGCAGTACTTC; CDR3 protein: CASSTGQDYEQYF
J gene: TRBJ2-5; D gene: TRBD1; clone size: NA; V gene: TRBV19; CDR3 DNA: TGTGCCAGTAGACAGGGGGAGACCCAGTACTTC; CDR3 protein: CASRQGETQYF
J gene: TRBJ2-7; D gene: TRBD2; clone size: NA; V gene: TRBV10-3; CDR3 DNA: TGTGCCATCAGTGAACCGACTAGCGGGAGTTACGAGCAGTACTTC; CDR3 protein: CAISEPTSGSYEQYF
J gene: TRBJ1-1; D gene: NA; clone size: once; V gene: TRBV3-1/TRBV3-2; CDR3 DNA: TGTGCCAGCAGCCCGATTCTAAACGACAGGAACACTGAAGCTTTCTTT; CDR3 protein: CASSPILNDRNTEAFF
J gene: TRBJ2-1; D gene: TRBD2; clone size: NA; V gene: TRBV7-2; CDR3 DNA: TGTGCCAGCAGCCAACTAGCGGTTACCTACAATGAGCAGTTCTTC; CDR3 protein: CASSQLAVTYNEQFF
J gene: TRBJ1-4; D gene: NA; clone size: NA; V gene: TRBV2; CDR3 DNA: TGTGCCAGCAGATCCGGACAGCGTAATGAAAAACTGTTTTTT; CDR3 protein: CASRSGQRNEKLFF
J gene: TRBJ2-5; D gene: TRBD1; clone size: once; V gene: TRBV5-4; CDR3 DNA: TGTGCCAGCAGCCTAGGACAGGTCCAAGAGACCCAGTACTTC; CDR3 protein: CASSLGQVQETQYF
J gene: TRBJ1-3; D gene: NA; clone size: NA; V gene: TRBV7-2; CDR3 DNA: TGTGCCAGCAGCTCATCACGGGGGGGGCGAAACACCATATATTTT; CDR3 protein: CASSSSRGGRNTIYF
J gene: TRBJ1-5; D gene: NA; clone size: NA; V gene: TRBV5-1; CDR3 DNA: TGCGCCAGCAGCTTGGTTGGGGGCCAGCCCCAGCATTTT; CDR3 protein: CASSLVGGQPQHF
J gene: TRBJ2-5; D gene: NA; clone size: NA; V gene: TRBV3-1/TRBV3-2; CDR3 DNA: TGTGCCAGCAGCCCTACGAGTGAGACCCAGTACTTC; CDR3 protein: CASSPTSETQYF